This is a list of T cell receptor beta chains from one sample in a study of shared clonotypes between healthy human individuals. Sequenced by immunoSEQ multiplex PCR; TCRdb stores in-frame clones only, minus some. The profile shows some 2,000,000 clones, roughly 95% of them singletons. The sequencing input was naive CD4+ T cells sorted from blood. Source of these receptors: a man between 18 and 35 years old in good health. The conserved cysteine and the conserved F or W are not part of the CDR3 here. Not all rows give a size; the values are once, few, many and, for expanded clones, a class.

TRBJ2-3	NA	TRBV9	ASSGAGARTDTQY
TRBJ1-1	NA	TRBV19	ASSITQNTEAF
TRBJ2-2	NA	TRBV5-1	ASTQDGRGELF
TRBJ2-3	NA	TRBV10-3	AISGPAGGTDTQY
TRBJ2-1	once	TRBV10-3	AISERTGYNEQF
TRBJ2-5	NA	TRBV11-2	ASRPGTSGGMRETQY
TRBJ2-7	NA	TRBV5-1	ASTRDGGDYEQY
TRBJ2-7	NA	TRBV18	ASSPPGQGYYEQY
TRBJ2-5	NA	TRBV28	ASTPGGKETQY
TRBJ1-1	NA	TRBV6-5	ASRRRGEAF
TRBJ1-1	NA	TRBV2	ASSEDANTEAF
TRBJ2-3	NA	TRBV5-1	ASSLGKFSGTDTQY
TRBJ1-3	NA	TRBV5-1	ASSIMGGDGNTIY
TRBJ2-7	NA	TRBV4-1	ASSQVGLAGGYEQY
TRBJ1-6	NA	TRBV5-1	ASSETGGYSPLH
TRBJ1-2	NA	TRBV5-4	ASSFYGTAQSPNYGYT
TRBJ1-5	NA	TRBV2	ASRVGSQPQH
TRBJ2-2	NA	TRBV9	ASRRGWDTGELF
TRBJ2-2	NA	TRBV9	ASSVAQGARGGELF
TRBJ1-1	NA	TRBV30	AWSLQGIKPEAF
TRBJ2-7	NA	TRBV15	ATSAGKGYEQY
TRBJ2-2	NA	TRBV5-1	ASKPTGQGNTGELF
TRBJ2-7	NA	TRBV10-3	AISERQNSYEQY
TRBJ2-1	once	TRBV4-1	ASSQTGQGGSYNEQF
TRBJ2-2	NA	TRBV9	ASSVGRGLAVTGELF
TRBJ1-6	NA	TRBV6-1	ASGASRAINSPLH
TRBJ2-4	NA	TRBV6-1	ASRHGTETKNIQY
TRBJ2-5	NA	TRBV5-1	ASSWGTADAQETQY
TRBJ2-7	NA	TRBV6-5	ASSYSAVGSQY
TRBJ2-3	NA	TRBV7-2	ASSFSVSGGARGDTQY
TRBJ2-7	once	TRBV23-1	ASNGCDEQY
TRBJ2-2	NA	TRBV9	ASSVAAGGPDTGELF